The rows below give T cell receptor beta chains drawn from one sample of a study of graft-versus-host responses after intestinal transplantation. No antigens are known for them. Sequencing was performed with immunoSEQ multiplex PCR; in TCRdb, only in-frame clones are kept and a portion is missing. Of under 150,000 clones in the sample, 90% to 95% are singletons; the top ten hold roughly 0.17%. Sequences were derived from unstimulated CD4+ T cells sorted from spleen or lymph node cells, sampled before intestinal transplant. Receptors were obtained from a human donor who received an intestinal transplant. Both conserved end residues are part of each CDR3. D genes are given only for firm matches. The size entry is marked missing in some rows and otherwise reads once, few, many or a size class.

- TRBJ1-5 TRBV6-1 16 TRBD1 CASSESRTGGNQPQHF TGTGCCAGCAGTGAAAGCAGGACAGGGGGTAATCAGCCCCAGCATTTT
- TRBJ1-2 TRBV29-1 13 TRBD1 CSVERGQVEGYTF TGCAGCGTTGAAAGAGGACAGGTTGAAGGCTACACCTTC
- TRBJ2-1 TRBV12-5 15 - CASALEEGVNNEQFF TGTGCTAGTGCCCTCGAAGAGGGGGTGAACAATGAGCAGTTCTTC
- TRBJ2-1 TRBV6-6 16 TRBD2 CASTQGTSGAPDEQFF TGTGCCAGCACCCAAGGGACTAGCGGGGCCCCAGATGAGCAGTTCTTC
once TRBJ2-7 TRBV21-1 18 - CASSSRDSRLVSPYEQYF TGTGCCAGCAGCTCCCGGGACTCAAGGCTAGTTTCGCCCTACGAGCAGTACTTC
- TRBJ2-7 TRBV30 12 - CASLKGLYEQYF TGTGCGTCCCTTAAAGGCCTTTACGAGCAGTACTTC
- TRBJ1-2 TRBV7-9 13 - CASSSGLSYGYTF TGTGCCAGCAGCTCTGGACTGAGTTATGGCTACACCTTC
- TRBJ2-1 TRBV20-1 10 - CSAGWDEQFF TGCAGTGCTGGGTGGGATGAGCAGTTCTTC
- TRBJ2-5 TRBV5-5 16 TRBD2 CASTPWGAGGPETQYF TGTGCCAGCACCCCTTGGGGAGCGGGGGGGCCAGAGACCCAGTACTTC
- TRBJ1-1 TRBV7-9 13 TRBD1 CASSSQGGTEAFF TGTGCCAGCAGCTCACAGGGGGGCACTGAAGCTTTCTTT
once TRBJ2-7 TRBV11-2 17 - CASSSFPSRDAGYEQYF TGTGCCAGCAGCTCGTTCCCTAGCCGGGACGCAGGCTACGAGCAGTACTTC
- TRBJ2-7 TRBV6-1 12 - CATPPLGYEQYF TGTGCCACCCCTCCCTTGGGGTACGAGCAGTACTTC
- TRBJ2-7 TRBV18 14 - CASSDYGTLYEQYF TGTGCCAGCTCCGACTACGGGACTCTCTACGAGCAGTACTTC
- TRBJ2-3 TRBV5-4 14 - CASSLYGGADTQYF TGTGCCAGCAGCTTGTACGGGGGTGCAGATACGCAGTATTTT
- TRBJ1-1 TRBV5-1 13 - CASSFSGNTEAFF TGCGCCAGCAGCTTCTCGGGGAACACTGAAGCTTTCTTT
- TRBJ1-2 TRBV7-2 13 TRBD1 CASSSRDSRGYTF TGTGCCAGCAGCTCCCGGGACAGCAGGGGCTACACCTTC
- TRBJ2-2 TRBV5-1 17 TRBD2 CASSLFRGGSNTGELFF TGCGCCAGCAGCTTGTTCCGGGGGGGGTCGAACACCGGGGAGCTGTTTTTT
- TRBJ2-3 TRBV10-1 14 TRBD1 CASSAWTGADTQYF TGCGCCAGCAGTGCCTGGACAGGCGCAGATACGCAGTATTTT
- TRBJ1-2 TRBV30 11 - CAWSVGYGYTF TGTGCCTGGAGTGTAGGCTATGGCTACACCTTC
few TRBJ2-1 TRBV5-1 17 TRBD1 CASSLDRSGQRYNEQFF TGCGCCAGCAGCTTGGATAGATCGGGACAGAGATACAATGAGCAGTTCTTC
- TRBJ2-3 TRBV27 15 TRBD1 CASSVHRGDTDTQYF TGTGCCAGCAGTGTCCACAGGGGCGACACAGATACGCAGTATTTT
- TRBJ2-7 TRBV5-1 14 TRBD2 CASSITTSGYEQYF TGCGCCAGCAGTATAACGACTAGCGGGTACGAGCAGTACTTC
- TRBJ2-1 TRBV29-1 11 - CSERQGGEQFF TGCAGCGAGAGACAGGGAGGTGAGCAGTTCTTC
- TRBJ2-7 TRBV6-1 12 TRBD2 CASSAGTSGGSF TGTGCCAGCAGTGCCGGGACTAGCGGGGGATCCTTC
- TRBJ1-5 TRBV19 12 - CAVGRINQPQHF TGTGCCGTTGGACGGATTAATCAGCCCCAGCATTTT
- TRBJ2-5 TRBV6-7 15 TRBD1 CASRSRQGARETQYF TGTGCCAGCAGGAGCCGACAGGGGGCGAGGGAGACCCAGTACTTC
- TRBJ2-4 TRBV7-2 14 TRBD1 CASSLAYGTAIQYF TGTGCCAGCAGCTTAGCGTATGGGACAGCGATTCAGTACTTC
- TRBJ2-2 TRBV30 17 TRBD1 CAWSTPWGQGATGELFF TGTGCCTGGAGTACCCCCTGGGGGCAGGGGGCCACCGGGGAGCTGTTTTTT
- TRBJ1-2 TRBV7-8 17 TRBD1 CASSLAGTGGFQGGYTF TGTGCCAGCAGCTTAGCCGGGACAGGGGGATTTCAAGGTGGCTACACCTTC
- TRBJ2-5 TRBV30 16 - CAWSPSRSSSQETQYF TGTGCCTGGAGCCCTTCGAGGAGCAGCAGCCAAGAGACCCAGTACTTC
- TRBJ2-5 TRBV5-5 13 - CASSLRVQETQYF TGTGCCAGCAGCTTAAGGGTCCAGGAGACCCAGTACTTC
- TRBJ1-2 TRBV7-2 16 TRBD1 CASSITGTGGASGYTF TGTGCCAGCAGTATTACCGGGACAGGGGGCGCCTCTGGCTACACCTTC
- TRBJ2-4 TRBV5-5 12 - CASSPHQNIQYF TGTGCCAGCAGCCCTCACCAAAACATTCAGTACTTC
few TRBJ2-1 TRBV11-3 13 - CASSLVGTAEQFF TGTGCCAGCAGCTTAGTGGGGACGGCTGAGCAGTTCTTC
- TRBJ1-1 TRBV2 13 - CASSLKPNTEAFF TGTGCCAGCAGTCTCAAACCAAACACTGAAGCTTTCTTT
- TRBJ1-1 TRBV11-3 18 TRBD1 CASSLGVQGLYSDTEAFF TGTGCCAGCAGCTTAGGAGTACAGGGGCTTTATTCTGACACTGAAGCTTTCTTT
- TRBJ1-5 TRBV18 12 - CASSPDNQPQHF TGTGCCAGCTCACCAGACAATCAGCCCCAGCATTTT
- TRBJ1-2 TRBV14 13 TRBD1 CASSQLQQGAYTF TGTGCCAGCAGCCAATTACAACAGGGGGCCTACACCTTC
- TRBJ2-5 TRBV7-2 11 - CATSIRETQYF TGTGCGACCAGCATTAGGGAGACCCAGTACTTC
- TRBJ1-6 TRBV7-9 14 - CASSLDVRISPLHF TGTGCCAGCAGCTTAGATGTGAGGATTTCACCCCTCCACTTT
- TRBJ2-1 TRBV2 14 TRBD1 CAGDGQVPYNEQFF TGTGCCGGGGACGGACAGGTTCCCTACAATGAGCAGTTCTTC
- TRBJ1-3 TRBV11-2 15 - CASSSGWAFGNTIYF TGTGCCAGCAGCTCTGGGTGGGCATTTGGAAACACCATATATTTT
once TRBJ2-5 TRBV10-2 17 TRBD2 CASRLSGGAGGRETQYF TGCGCCAGCAGGTTGAGCGGGGGGGCGGGGGGTCGAGAGACCCAGTACTTC
- TRBJ1-4 TRBV7-9 14 - CASSLDAGREKLFF TGTGCCAGCAGCTTAGATGCAGGGCGGGAAAAACTGTTTTTT
- TRBJ1-1 TRBV9 15 - CASSVDPGMNTEAFF TGTGCCAGCAGCGTAGACCCGGGAATGAACACTGAAGCTTTCTTT
- TRBJ1-1 TRBV30 13 - CAWSVLTATEAFF TGTGCCTGGAGTGTACTTACGGCGACTGAAGCTTTCTTT
- TRBJ2-3 TRBV7-8 20 TRBD2 CASSLDWVGLAGTISGTQYF TGTGCCAGCAGCTTAGACTGGGTGGGACTAGCGGGGACCATTTCAGGGACGCAGTATTTT
- TRBJ2-7 TRBV19 13 - CASSGDLSYEQYF TGTGCCAGTAGTGGGGACCTCTCCTACGAGCAGTACTTC
- TRBJ1-1 TRBV4-2 15 - CASSQWWELNTEAFF TGTGCCAGCAGCCAGTGGTGGGAATTGAACACTGAAGCTTTCTTT
- TRBJ2-1 TRBV5-1 13 - CASSPPSRNEQFF TGCGCCAGCAGCCCGCCTAGTCGAAATGAGCAGTTCTTC
once TRBJ1-1 TRBV6-1 12 TRBD1 CASSQGQGEAFF TGTGCCAGCAGTCAGGGACAGGGGGAAGCTTTCTTT
- TRBJ1-5 TRBV6-5 15 - CASSYGAVSNQPQHF TGTGCCAGCAGCTACGGGGCGGTTAGCAATCAGCCCCAGCATTTT
- TRBJ2-5 TRBV9 16 - CASSVGTTPNQETQYF TGTGCCAGCAGCGTCGGGACAACTCCGAACCAAGAGACCCAGTACTTC
- TRBJ1-3 TRBV29-1 15 - CSVGGAGTGEDTIYF TGCAGCGTTGGGGGCGCCGGGACCGGGGAGGACACCATATATTTT
- TRBJ1-6 TRBV6-1 15 - CASSFDPGRNSPLHF TGTGCCAGCAGTTTCGACCCTGGGAGAAATTCACCCCTCCACTTT
- TRBJ2-5 TRBV18 16 TRBD2 CAGSPGLAGTQETQYF TGTGCCGGCTCACCCGGACTAGCGGGGACCCAAGAGACCCAGTACTTC
- TRBJ2-3 TRBV10-3 13 TRBD2 CAISATSGDTQYF TGTGCCATCAGCGCGACTAGCGGGGATACGCAGTATTTT
- TRBJ2-7 TRBV6-1 13 TRBD1 CASNRDRLYEQYF TGTGCCAGCAACCGGGACAGACTCTACGAGCAGTACTTC
- TRBJ2-7 TRBV5-4 16 - CASSPALDQTPYEQYF TGTGCCAGCAGCCCCGCCTTGGACCAGACTCCATACGAGCAGTACTTC
once TRBJ1-1 TRBV6-1 14 - CASSERAKDSEAFF TGTGCCAGCAGTGAACGGGCAAAAGACTCTGAAGCTTTCTTT